This entry lists 25 T cell receptor beta chains sequenced from one sample in a study of T cell responses to AZD1222 COVID-19 vaccine. Some clones are missing from TCRdb's copy, which holds only in-frame ones; the method was immunoSEQ multiplex PCR. The sample has approximately 150,000 clones; about 90% are singletons. Specimen: peripheral blood, collected 28 days after the second AZD1222 dose. The receptor set was obtained from an adult who received the AZD1222 COVID-19 vaccine.

V usage is TRBV2 and J usage is TRBJ1-6; the match to TRBD1 covers 11 bases. The CDR3 has 16 amino acids. The trim removed 5 bases at V and 7 bases at J, leaving 7 bases unmatched. The V gene's germline CDR1 is SNHLY and CDR2 FYNNEI. DNA for the CDR3: TGTGCCAGCAGTAAGGACAGGGGGCGGGGGAATTCACCCCTCCACTTT. It translates to CASSKDRGRGNSPLHF.

This chain connects TRBV9 to TRBJ1-3, with D possibly TRBD1 on 6 matching bases. There are 17 residues in the CDR3. Between the trimmed V and J ends, which lost 1 base and 4 bases, there was a span of 18 bases. CDR1 and CDR2 from the germline V gene are SGDLS and YYNGEE. Here the CDR3 DNA reads TGTGCCAGCAGCGTATCCTCGGACAGCTGGTCGGGAAACACCATATATTTT. The encoded protein is CASSVSSDSWSGNTIYF. The variable domain in full, completed from reference TRBV9 and TRBJ1-3, reads DSGVTQTPKHLITATGQRVTLRCSPRSGDLSVYWYQQSLDQGLQFLIQYYNGEERAKGNILERFSAQQFPDLHSELNLSSLELGDSALYFCASSVSSDSWSGNTIYFGEGSWLTVV.

V gene TRBV21-1 combines with J gene TRBJ2-3. TRBV21-1 is listed as a pseudogene. CDR3 length: 16 amino acids. The CDR3 spells CASSKGEVRSTDTQYF. Here the CDR3 DNA reads TGTGCCAGCAGCAAAGGAGAGGTCAGGTCCACAGATACGCAGTATTTT.

This chain uses TRBV28 with TRBJ1-1; 12 bases align to TRBD1. The germline CDR1 and CDR2 sequences are MDHEN and SYDVKM. The CDR3 length is 15 residues. V lost 4 bases and J lost 3; bases outside the gene matches: 3. The CDR3 nucleotides are TGTGCCAGCAGTTCGGGACAGGGGGCGGACACTGAAGCTTTCTTT. Its translation is CASSSGQGADTEAFF.

This clone showed up many times. The chain uses TRBV2 and TRBJ1-5, with D possibly TRBD1 on 5 matching bases. The CDR3 extends over 14 amino acids. V shed 6 bases and J shed 2 bases, with 11 bases lying between them. Germline CDR1 and CDR2: SNHLY and FYNNEI. CDR3 in DNA: TGTGCCAGCAGACAGGACCTGGGCAATCAGCCCCAGCATTTT. Its translation is CASRQDLGNQPQHF.

The chain recombines TRBV12-3 or TRBV12-4 with TRBJ2-2; no clear D gene. V was shortened by 6 bases and J by 7 bases, with 6 bases between the two germline ends. This CDR3 is built from 11 residues. This chain's CDR3 is CASSPGGELFF. CDR3 DNA sequence: TGTGCCAGCAGCCCCGGCGGGGAGCTGTTTTTT.

The chain links TRBV9 to TRBJ2-1; D may be TRBD1 or TRBD2 (6 bases each). Trimming took off 0 bases at V and 4 bases at J, with 14 bases between the two ends. The CDR3 totals 16 residues. Germline-derived CDR1 and CDR2 are SGDLS and YYNGEE. CDR3 sequence (DNA): TGTGCCAGCAGCGTAGCTACGGGGGACAAGTACAATGAGCAGTTCTTC. Its protein product is CASSVATGDKYNEQFF.

The chain uses TRBV5-1 and TRBJ1-2, with TRBD1 as a possible D gene (5 bases). The germline V gene has CDR1 SGHRS and CDR2 YFSETQ. With 3 bases removed from V and 2 bases from J, the gap between germline ends came to 14 bases. The CDR3 spans 15 residues. CDR3 sequence reads: CASSSSGTVNYGYTF. The CDR3 nucleotides read TGCGCCAGCAGCTCGTCCGGGACTGTCAACTATGGCTACACCTTC.

This chain connects TRBV24-1 to TRBJ2-2; 12 nucleotides line up with TRBD1. The germline CDR1 and CDR2 sequences are KGHDR and SFDVKD. The CDR3 runs 18 residues. J lost 3 bases, V lost 5 bases, and 9 bases had no gene match. DNA of the CDR3: TGTGCCACCAGTGCCTCCGCTGGGACAGGGGGCGACACCGGGGAGCTGTTTTTT. It is translated as CATSASAGTGGDTGELFF.

The CDR3 reads CASSEGGGNQPQHF. The DNA of the CDR3 is TGTGCCAGCAGTGAGGGGGGTGGCAATCAGCCCCAGCATTTT. The chain recombines TRBV25-1 with TRBJ1-5; TRBD1 is a possible D gene (5 bases). The V end lost 3 bases, the J end lost 2 bases, and 8 bases lay between the germline ends. CDR1 is MGHDK, CDR2 SYGVNS, per germline. The CDR3 is 14 amino acids.

The CDR3 DNA sequence: TGTGCCAGCACAGTAAGGGTGGTCGGGCCCCAGCATTTT. Amino acids: CASTVRVVGPQHF. This chain uses TRBV2 with TRBJ1-5; no clear D gene. CDR1 and CDR2 (germline): SNHLY, FYNNEI. The germline V and J ends were trimmed by 7 bases and 9 bases, with 16 bases remaining between them. The CDR3 has 13 amino acids. Full variable domain (remainder filled in from reference TRBV2 and TRBJ1-5): EPEVTQTPSHQVTQMGQEVILRCVPISNHLYFYWYRQILGQKVEFLVSFYNNEISEKSEIFDDQFSVERPDGSNFTLKIRSTKLEDSAMYFCASTVRVVGPQHFGDGTRLSIL.

The chain has TRBV10-3 and TRBJ1-1, with D maybe TRBD1 (6 bases). V lost 10 bases and J lost 3, with 15 bases in between. The CDR3 is made up of 13 amino acids. Germline V gene data show CDR1 as ENHRY and CDR2 as SYGVKD. Written as DNA, the CDR3 is TGTGCCACCCGGGACACCATACACACTGAAGCTTTCTTT. This codes for CATRDTIHTEAFF.

The chain uses TRBV30 and TRBJ1-1; weak D call: TRBD1 (6 bases). The V end was cut by 1 base, the J end by 7 bases, with 16 bases between. Germline CDR1 is GTSNPN and CDR2 is SVGIG (reference sequence). The CDR3 consists of 14 residues. This CDR3 is CAWSAGPGHVEAFF. The CDR3 nucleotides are TGTGCCTGGAGTGCTGGACCGGGACACGTTGAAGCTTTCTTT.

The rearrangement links TRBV11-3 to TRBJ1-1; D not certain. Looked up from germline, CDR1 is SGHNT and CDR2 is YENEEA. V was shortened by 5 bases and J by 5 bases, with 18 bases between the two germline ends. The CDR3 sequence is 15 residues long. The CDR3 here is CASSLRGDWKTEAFF. Written as DNA, the CDR3 is TGTGCCAGCAGCCTTCGGGGAGATTGGAAGACTGAAGCTTTCTTT.

V gene TRBV6-5 combines with J gene TRBJ1-2; TRBD1 matches at 8 bases. V shed 7 bases and J 3 bases; nucleotides not matched to a gene: 7. Germline CDR1 MNHEY, CDR2 SVGAGI. The CDR3 sequence is 14 residues long. The chain's CDR3 is CASTTGGKHYGYTF. The CDR3 DNA follows: TGTGCCAGCACCACAGGGGGTAAACACTATGGCTACACCTTC.

The gene calls are TRBV27 and TRBJ1-6; no reliable D call. CDR1 and CDR2 (germline): MNHEY, SMNVEV (reference sequence). This CDR3 is 16 amino acids long. The germline V and J ends were trimmed by 7 bases and 5 bases, with 18 bases remaining between them. CDR3 sequence: CASTPLGNGDNSPLHF. The CDR3 region has the DNA TGTGCCAGCACCCCATTAGGGAACGGTGATAATTCACCCCTCCACTTT.

The chain is built from TRBV27 and TRBJ1-6; D gene uncertain. Germline CDR1 reads MNHEY; CDR2 reads SMNVEV (reference sequence). Trimming took off 7 bases at V and 1 base at J, with 14 bases between the two ends. The CDR3 is 16 residues long. The DNA for the CDR3 is TGTGCCAGCAAAGGAGGGAAAGGGTCCTATAATTCACCCCTCCACTTT. Amino acids: CASKGGKGSYNSPLHF.

The table lists this clone with a few counts. The chain joins TRBV19 to TRBJ1-2; 11 nucleotides match TRBD1. The germline CDR1 and CDR2 sequences are LNHDA and SQIVND (reference sequence). J lost 2 bases, V lost 6 bases, and 2 bases had no gene match. The CDR3 runs to 14 residues. The CDR3 sequence is CASSGTGGNYGYTF. The CDR3 DNA follows: TGTGCCAGTAGCGGGACAGGGGGAAACTATGGCTACACCTTC.

The chain combines TRBV6-5 with TRBJ1-1; unclear D gene. Germline V gene sequence: CDR1 MNHEY, CDR2 SVGAGI. Trimming shortened V by 6 bases and J by 8 bases, and 16 bases separated the two germline ends. The CDR3 sequence is 13 residues long. The CDR3 DNA is TGTGCCAGCAGACCAAGGGTTACACCCGAAGCTTTCTTT. It codes for CASRPRVTPEAFF.

Of note for this clone: This same CDR3 is encoded by further DNA sequences in the sample. V is TRBV18 and J is TRBJ2-2, with D perhaps TRBD2 (6 bases). The CDR3 runs 15 residues. Between the trimmed V and J ends, which lost 3 bases and 2 bases, there was a span of 10 bases. The germline V gene has CDR1 KGHSH and CDR2 LQKENI. The CDR3 nucleotides read TGTGCCAGCTCACCCCCGGGACTTAACACCGGGGAGCTGTTTTTT. Its translation: CASSPPGLNTGELFF.

This chain links TRBV19 with TRBJ1-4, with D perhaps TRBD1 (5 bases). The germline V gene encodes CDR1 LNHDA and CDR2 SQIVND (reference sequence). The CDR3 has 16 amino acids. V dropped 6 bases and J dropped 5 bases, with 19 bases sitting between them. The DNA for the CDR3 is TGTGCCAGTAGAAACCTCAGGGCAGGATTAAATGAAAAACTGTTTTTT. This encodes CASRNLRAGLNEKLFF. Full variable domain (outside the CDR3, taken from reference TRBV19 and TRBJ1-4): DGGITQSPKYLFRKEGQNVTLSCEQNLNHDAMYWYRQDPGQGLRLIYYSQIVNDFQKGDIAEGYSVSREKKESFPLTVTSAQKNPTAFYLCASRNLRAGLNEKLFFGSGTQLSVL.

This chain uses TRBV7-2 with TRBJ2-7; 11 bases line up with TRBD2. In germline, CDR1 is SGHTA, CDR2 FQGNSA. V lost 1 base and J lost 4; bases outside the gene matches: 3. This CDR3 contains 15 residues. The CDR3 DNA follows: TGTGCCAGCAGCTTAGGGGGGACTAGCGGTTACGAGCAGTACGTC. Translating gives CASSLGGTSGYEQYV.

V usage is TRBV3-1 (or the pseudogene TRBV3-2) and J usage is TRBJ2-5; the D is unclear. Trimming removed 8 bases at V and 4 bases at J, with 11 bases between. In germline, CDR1 is LGHDT, CDR2 YNNKEL (reference sequence). This CDR3 region has 12 residues. This CDR3 reads CASGTIGETQYF. In nucleotides, the CDR3 is TGTGCCAGCGGAACTATTGGAGAGACCCAGTACTTC.

The chain uses TRBV19 and TRBJ2-5, with a weak D call TRBD1 (6 bases). Germline values: CDR1 LNHDA, CDR2 SQIVND (reference sequence). CDR3 length equals 14 residues. The V and J ends lost 7 bases and 1 base respectively, with 13 bases between them. The CDR3 coding sequence is TGTGCCAGTACTCCGGGACACCTCCAAGAGACCCAGTACTTC. It yields the protein CASTPGHLQETQYF.

The chain links TRBV5-6 to TRBJ2-3; no clear D gene. Trimming stripped 5 bases from V and 1 base from J, with 14 bases between. The CDR3 sequence is 15 residues long. The germline V gene has CDR1 SGHDT and CDR2 YYEEEE. CDR3 sequence (DNA): TGTGCCAGCAGATTCAGGTCCAGCGGCACAGATACGCAGTATTTT. This sequence encodes CASRFRSSGTDTQYF.